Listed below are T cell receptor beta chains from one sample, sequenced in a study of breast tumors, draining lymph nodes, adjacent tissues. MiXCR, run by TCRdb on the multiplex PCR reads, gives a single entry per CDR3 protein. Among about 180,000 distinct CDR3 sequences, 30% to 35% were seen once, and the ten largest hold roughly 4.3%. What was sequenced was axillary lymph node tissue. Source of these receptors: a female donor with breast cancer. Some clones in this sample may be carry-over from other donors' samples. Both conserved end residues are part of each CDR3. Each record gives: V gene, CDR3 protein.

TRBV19	CASSRGMGRHSSRNTIYF
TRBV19	CASSRGGLYEQYF
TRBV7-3	CASSLTLGASNTGELFF
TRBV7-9	CASSEGQISYEQYF
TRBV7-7	CASSSGGTQYF
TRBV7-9	CAGSPARGLENGYSF
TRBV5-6	CASSLEGLQKLFF
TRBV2	CASRVDRGGYTF
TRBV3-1	CASSPTSVRETQYF
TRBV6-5	CASSYGLAGHTDTQYF
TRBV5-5	CASSLETGEGNTIYF
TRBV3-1	CASSRVGAPPYGYTF
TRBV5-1	CASSLTGTGGYEQYF
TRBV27	CASSLSYTGGLYEQYF
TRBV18	CASSPGSGAPYNERFF
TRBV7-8	CASSGEDRGFSYEQYF
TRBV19	CASSIGTGSYNEQFF
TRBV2	CASTLAPGYTF
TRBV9	CASSVGGGWMNTEAFF
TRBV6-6	CASSPRQLGNEKLFF
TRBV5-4	CASSLSGTDNEQFF
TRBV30	CAWSVTGTRANEQFF
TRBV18	CASSPAPRDNYGYTF
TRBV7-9	CASSLVWLTETYNEQFF
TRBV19	CASSTDRGSYEQYF
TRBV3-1	CASSQVEGTDTQYF
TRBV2	CASTGQGADTQYF
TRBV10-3	CAISSQGGQYF
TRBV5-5	CASSSRVATDTQYF
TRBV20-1	CSARISGAAAQGEHF
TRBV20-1	CSAPVRGFSGNTIYF
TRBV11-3	CASSLEGTGNTEAFF
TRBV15	CATSRPRAGGYAF
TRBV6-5	CASSHPATGELFF
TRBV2	CASSGRGGGGEQYF
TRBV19	CASSETASSPQHF
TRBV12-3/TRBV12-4	CASSWAGVYYEQYF
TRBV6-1	CASRKLAGSTGALGYTF
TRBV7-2	CASSLDLAGGKETQHF
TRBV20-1	CSARDLAGGPDTQYF
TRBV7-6	CASSLDPTAEGVLNF
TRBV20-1	CSVTSASGSTEAFF
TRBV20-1	CSARFRDRGPGRVEAFF
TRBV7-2	CASSLATGVGYGYNEQFF
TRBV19	CASSMSQQGAHNEQFF